This T cell receptor beta chain was sequenced in a study of T-cell reconstitution after alpha-beta-depleted transplantation in children. Study outcomes and limitations: Surviving recipient T cells and thymic progenitors produced the high day-60 TCRbeta diversity seen in some patients. Several hundred expanded graft clones reportedly were the source of alpha-beta T cells about two months after transplant. Newly produced T cells mostly accounted for T-cell counts and diversity one year post-transplant.

This clonotype has at least ten counts. Antigen specificity is unknown. TCRbeta library preparation incorporated unique molecular identifiers. TCRdb used MiXCR to reprocess the PCR reads, holding one entry per CDR3 protein. The data contain around 300,000 distinct CDR3 sequences, roughly 9.1% of them singletons. The length of the CDR3 is 16 residues. The germline CDR1 and CDR2 sequences are SGHTA and FQGNSA. V shed 2 bases, J shed 6 bases, and the junction held 7 bases outside the gene matches. The source is a boy under two years old with acute myeloid leukemia, due to receive a stem cell transplant. The material was PBMCs, obtained before TCRalphabeta/CD19-depleted stem cell transplant. The chain uses TRBV7-2 and TRBJ2-2; 9 bases are shared with TRBD1. CDR3 sequence (DNA): TGTGCCAGCAGCTTATTTGGACAGGGGCCCCCCGGGGAGCTGTTTTTT. Its protein is CASSLFGQGPPGELFF. The full variable domain, completed using reference TRBV7-2 and TRBJ2-2, is GAGVSQSPSNKVTEKGKDVELRCDPISGHTALYWYRQSLGQGLEFLIYFQGNSAPDKSGLPSDRFSAERTGGSVSTLTIQRTQQEDSAVYLCASSLFGQGPPGELFFGEGSRLTVL.